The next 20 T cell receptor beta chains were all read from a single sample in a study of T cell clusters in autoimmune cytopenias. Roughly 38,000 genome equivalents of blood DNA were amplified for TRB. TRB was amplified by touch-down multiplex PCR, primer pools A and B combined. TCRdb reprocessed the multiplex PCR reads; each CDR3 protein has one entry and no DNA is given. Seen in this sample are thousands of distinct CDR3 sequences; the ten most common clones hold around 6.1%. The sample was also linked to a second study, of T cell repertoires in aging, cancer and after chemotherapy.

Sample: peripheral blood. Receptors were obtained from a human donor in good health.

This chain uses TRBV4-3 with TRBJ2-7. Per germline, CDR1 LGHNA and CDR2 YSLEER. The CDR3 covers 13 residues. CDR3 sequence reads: CASSQERLYEQYF.

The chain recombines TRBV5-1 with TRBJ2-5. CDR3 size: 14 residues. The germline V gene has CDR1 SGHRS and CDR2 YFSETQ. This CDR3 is CASSFQPRQETQYF.

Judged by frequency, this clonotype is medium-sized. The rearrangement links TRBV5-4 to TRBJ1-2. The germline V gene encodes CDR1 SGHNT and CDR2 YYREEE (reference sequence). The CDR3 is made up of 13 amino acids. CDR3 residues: CASSDPRNYGYTF.

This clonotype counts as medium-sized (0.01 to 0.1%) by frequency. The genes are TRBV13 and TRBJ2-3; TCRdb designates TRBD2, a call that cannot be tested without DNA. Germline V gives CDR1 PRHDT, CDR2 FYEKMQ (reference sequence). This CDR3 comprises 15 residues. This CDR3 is CASSQTPGLADTQYF.

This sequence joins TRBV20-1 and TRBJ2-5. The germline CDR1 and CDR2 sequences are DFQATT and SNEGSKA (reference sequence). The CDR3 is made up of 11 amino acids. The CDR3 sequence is CSALNRETQYF.

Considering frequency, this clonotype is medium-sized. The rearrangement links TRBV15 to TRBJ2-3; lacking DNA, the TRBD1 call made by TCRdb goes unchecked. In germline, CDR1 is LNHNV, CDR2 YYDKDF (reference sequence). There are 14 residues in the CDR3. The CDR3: CATSRVRGRDTQYF.

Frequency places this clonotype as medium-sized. The CDR3 loop is CASSTRDGGWDGYTF. The V and J genes are TRBV19 and TRBJ1-2; there is no DNA to check the TCRdb D call of TRBD1. This CDR3 is 15 amino acids long. CDR1 LNHDA and CDR2 SQIVND come from the germline V gene (reference sequence).

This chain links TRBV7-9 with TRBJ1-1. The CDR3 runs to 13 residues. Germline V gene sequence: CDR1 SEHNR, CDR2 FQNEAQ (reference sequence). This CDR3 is CASSFSGNTEAFF.

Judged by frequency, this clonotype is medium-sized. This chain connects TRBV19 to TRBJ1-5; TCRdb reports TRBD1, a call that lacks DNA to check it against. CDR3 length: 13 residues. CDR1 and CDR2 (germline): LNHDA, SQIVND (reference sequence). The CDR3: CASSIAGVQPQHF.

The CDR3 region is CASSREKETQYF. V gene TRBV5-6 combines with J gene TRBJ2-5; the TCRdb call, TRBD2, lacks DNA for checking. This CDR3 is built from 12 residues. Germline V gene lookup returns CDR1 SGHDT and CDR2 YYEEEE.

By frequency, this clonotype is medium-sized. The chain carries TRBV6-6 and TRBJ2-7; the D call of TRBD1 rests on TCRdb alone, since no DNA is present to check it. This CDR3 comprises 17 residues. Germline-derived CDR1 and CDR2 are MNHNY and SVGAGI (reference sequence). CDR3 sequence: CASSYRRTGFVIYEQYF.

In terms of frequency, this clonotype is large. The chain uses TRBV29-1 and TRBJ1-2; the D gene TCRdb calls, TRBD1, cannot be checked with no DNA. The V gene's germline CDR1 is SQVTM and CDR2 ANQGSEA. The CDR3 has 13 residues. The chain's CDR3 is CSVEDPRTGGYTF.

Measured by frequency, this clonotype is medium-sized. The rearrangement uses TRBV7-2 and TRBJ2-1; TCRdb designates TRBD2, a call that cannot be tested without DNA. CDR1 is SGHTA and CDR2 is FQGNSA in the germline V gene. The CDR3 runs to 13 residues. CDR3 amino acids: CASSMTSGNEQFF.

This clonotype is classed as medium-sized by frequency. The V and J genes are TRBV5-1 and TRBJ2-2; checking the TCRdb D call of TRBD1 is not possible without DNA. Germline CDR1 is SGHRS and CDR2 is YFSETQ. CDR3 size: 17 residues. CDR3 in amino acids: CASSFNPQGANTGELFF.

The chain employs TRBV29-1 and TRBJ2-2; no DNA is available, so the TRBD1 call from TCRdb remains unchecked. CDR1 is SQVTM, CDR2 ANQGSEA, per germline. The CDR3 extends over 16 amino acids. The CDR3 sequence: CSVFRTGGRNTGELFF.

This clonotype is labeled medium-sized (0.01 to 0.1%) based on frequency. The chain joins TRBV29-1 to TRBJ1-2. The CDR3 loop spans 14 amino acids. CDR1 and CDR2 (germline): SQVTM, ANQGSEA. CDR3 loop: CSVESSLTNYGYTF.

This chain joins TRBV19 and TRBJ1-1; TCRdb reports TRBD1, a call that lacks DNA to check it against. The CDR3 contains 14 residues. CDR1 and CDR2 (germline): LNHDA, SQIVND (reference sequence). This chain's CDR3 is CASSTRQGPTEAFF.

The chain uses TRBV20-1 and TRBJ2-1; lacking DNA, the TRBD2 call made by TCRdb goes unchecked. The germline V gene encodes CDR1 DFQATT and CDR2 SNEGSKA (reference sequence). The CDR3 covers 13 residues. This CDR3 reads CSALSGTYNEQFF.

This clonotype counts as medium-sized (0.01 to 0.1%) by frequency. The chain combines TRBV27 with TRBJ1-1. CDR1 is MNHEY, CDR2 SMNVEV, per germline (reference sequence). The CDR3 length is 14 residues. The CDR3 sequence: CASSTQLPNTEAFF.

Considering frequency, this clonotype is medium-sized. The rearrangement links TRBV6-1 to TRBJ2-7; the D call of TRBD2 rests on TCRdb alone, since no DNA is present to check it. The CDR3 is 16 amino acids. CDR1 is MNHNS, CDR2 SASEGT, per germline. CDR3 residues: CASSEIAGSSSYEQYF.